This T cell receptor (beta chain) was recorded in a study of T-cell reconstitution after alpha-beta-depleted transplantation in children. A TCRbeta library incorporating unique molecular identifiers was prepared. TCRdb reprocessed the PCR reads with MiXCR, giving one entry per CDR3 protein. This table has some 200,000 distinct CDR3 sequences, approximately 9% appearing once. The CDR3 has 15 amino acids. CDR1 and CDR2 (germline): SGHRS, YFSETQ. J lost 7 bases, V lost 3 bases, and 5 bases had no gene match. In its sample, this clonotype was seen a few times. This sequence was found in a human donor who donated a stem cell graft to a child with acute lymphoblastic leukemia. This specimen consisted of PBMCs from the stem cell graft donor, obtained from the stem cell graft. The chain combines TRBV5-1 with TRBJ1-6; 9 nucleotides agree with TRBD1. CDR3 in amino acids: CASSSGQGGNSPLHF. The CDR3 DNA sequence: TGCGCCAGCAGCTCGGGACAGGGCGGGAATTCACCCCTCCACTTT. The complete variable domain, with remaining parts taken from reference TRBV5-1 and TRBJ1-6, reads KAGVTQTPRYLIKTRGQQVTLSCSPISGHRSVSWYQQTPGQGLQFLFEYFSETQRNKGNFPGRFSGRQFSNSRSEMNVSTLELGDSALYLCASSSGQGGNSPLHFGNGTRLTVT.